The 31 T cell receptor beta chains reported below all come from one sample, sequenced in a study of T cells in Graves' hyperthyroidism and ophthalmopathy. Regions amplified from RNA transcripts were the TCR beta CDR3 regions. RT-PCR in the first round (using the HTBI primer set) targeted the TCR CDR3. TCRdb fed the multiplex PCR reads into MiXCR, producing one record per CDR3 protein. The sample includes about 35,000 distinct CDR3 sequences, 40% to 55% of them seen just once. Material for sequencing was blood. These receptors were taken from a woman aged 50 to 60 with Graves' hyperthyroidism that later progressed to Graves' ophthalmopathy.

This chain uses TRBV7-2 with TRBJ1-5; 11 nucleotides agree with TRBD1. The CDR3 is 15 amino acids. Germline V gene lookup returns CDR1 SGHTA and CDR2 FQGNSA. The V segment lost 5 bases and the J segment 7 bases; nucleotides outside the gene matches: 7. The CDR3 DNA follows: TGTGCCAGCAGCCAGGACAGGGGGCTAGGACAGCCCCAGCATTTT. Residues: CASSQDRGLGQPQHF.

In regard to this clonotype: A read error may account for a junction end that differs from germline. The chain links TRBV12-3 or TRBV12-4 to TRBJ2-7, with 13 bases that match TRBD2. CDR3 length equals 15 residues. The CDR3 bases are TGTGCCAGCAGTGGACTAGCGGGAGTATATGGGGAGCTGTACTTC. It specifies CASSGLAGVYGELYF.

The table lists this clonotype with many counts. V gene TRBV5-5 combines with J gene TRBJ2-1, with 12 bases fitting TRBD2. V shed 4 bases, J shed 3 bases, and the junction held 14 bases outside the gene matches. The CDR3 contains 19 residues. Germline V gene lookup returns CDR1 SGHKS and CDR2 YYEKEE (reference sequence). The CDR3 reads CASSSLAGGHGDVYNEQFF. CDR3 sequence (DNA): TGTGCCAGCAGCAGTCTAGCGGGAGGGCACGGCGACGTCTACAATGAGCAGTTCTTC. The whole variable domain, filled in from reference TRBV5-5 and TRBJ2-1, reads DAGVTQSPTHLIKTRGQQVTLRCSPISGHKSVSWYQQVLGQGPQFIFQYYEKEERGRGNFPDRFSARQFPNYSSELNVNALLLGDSALYLCASSSLAGGHGDVYNEQFFGPGTRLTVL.

The V gene is TRBV7-9, the J gene TRBJ1-5, with TRBD1 matching 8 bases. J gave up 2 bases and V 5 bases, and 8 bases lay outside the gene matches. Germline V gene data show CDR1 as SEHNR and CDR2 as FQNEAQ (reference sequence). There are 16 residues in the CDR3. The CDR3 here is CASSPSWGQGNQPQHF. The CDR3 DNA reads as TGTGCCAGCAGCCCCAGCTGGGGACAGGGCAATCAGCCCCAGCATTTT.

The chain has TRBV7-2 and TRBJ2-3; perhaps TRBD2 as D (5 bases). This CDR3 is built from 14 residues. Trimming took 1 base from V and 0 from J, leaving 5 bases between them. Germline assignment: CDR1 SGHTA and CDR2 FQGNSA. The CDR3 sequence: CASSLGTSTDTQYF. In DNA, the CDR3 is TGTGCCAGCAGCTTAGGGACTAGCACAGATACGCAGTATTTT. Supplemented by reference TRBV7-2 and TRBJ2-3, the full variable domain reads GAGVSQSPSNKVTEKGKDVELRCDPISGHTALYWYRQSLGQGLEFLIYFQGNSAPDKSGLPSDRFSAERTGGSVSTLTIQRTQQEDSAVYLCASSLGTSTDTQYFGPGTRLTVL.

The sample holds a few counts of this clonotype. The chain joins TRBV20-1 to TRBJ2-7, with D maybe TRBD2 (6 bases). CDR3 length equals 15 residues. The ends were cut back, 6 bases at V and 3 bases at J, with 21 bases in the middle. Germline V gene lookup returns CDR1 DFQATT and CDR2 SNEGSKA (reference sequence). The CDR3 loop reads CSAPPGLGGYYEQYF. The CDR3 DNA reads TGCAGTGCCCCCCCGGGGCTCGGGGGTTACTACGAGCAGTACTTC.

Ten or more counts support this clonotype. The gene calls are TRBV9 and TRBJ1-4; 8 bases agree with TRBD1. V lost 0 bases and J lost 4; bases outside the gene matches: 8. The CDR3 sequence is 17 residues long. Germline V lookup: CDR1 SGDLS, CDR2 YYNGEE. CDR3 nucleotide sequence: TGTGCCAGCAGCGTAGGGACAGGGTTTCAAGTTAATGAAAAACTGTTTTTT. This sequence encodes CASSVGTGFQVNEKLFF.

This clonotype came up once. The rearrangement uses TRBV2 and TRBJ2-7; TRBD2 might be the D (6 bases). The CDR3 is 14 amino acids. CDR1 and CDR2 from the germline V gene are SNHLY and FYNNEI. Trimming pared 6 bases from V and 0 bases from J, leaving 12 bases between. The CDR3 DNA reads TGTGCCAGCAGGGATTGGGGGGACTCCTACGAGCAGTACTTC. Residues: CASRDWGDSYEQYF.

To note about this clonotype: Germline is not matched at one junction end, which may reflect a read error. The V and J genes are TRBV7-7 and TRBJ2-7; 10 bases match TRBD2. CDR3 size: 14 residues. Per the germline V gene, CDR1 is SSHAT and CDR2 is FNYEAQ (reference sequence). The CDR3 spells CASSRGLAGAEQYF. CDR3 bases: TGTGCTAGCAGCCGGGGTCTAGCGGGAGCCGAGCAGTACTTC.

Here the CDR3 reads CATSPPSSNQPQYF. The CDR3 bases are TGTGCCACCAGTCCCCCGAGCAGCAATCAGCCCCAGTACTTC. The chain uses TRBV24-1 and TRBJ2-5, with D hard to call. There are 14 residues in the CDR3. Trimming took off 6 bases at V and 9 bases at J, with 19 bases between the two ends. CDR1 and CDR2 (germline): KGHDR, SFDVKD.

The chain couples TRBV25-1 to TRBJ2-7; 12 bases match TRBD2. This CDR3 is built from 15 residues. V was pared by 1 base and J by 9 bases, with 7 bases of the junction left unmatched. The germline gives CDR1 MGHDK, CDR2 SYGVNS. The CDR3 DNA reads TGTGCCAGCAGTGAATGGGCTAGCGGGAGGGGGGTGCAGTACTTC. It encodes CASSEWASGRGVQYF.

V is TRBV5-6 and J is TRBJ1-1, with D perhaps matching TRBD1 (5 bases). The CDR3 spans 14 residues. Trimming cost V 6 bases and J 0 bases, with 12 bases left between them. The germline V gene encodes CDR1 SGHDT and CDR2 YYEEEE. As DNA, the CDR3 is TGTGCCAGCACGCGGGGCGGGATGAACACTGAAGCTTTCTTT. Protein sequence: CASTRGGMNTEAFF.

This clonotype was picked up many times. The CDR3 here is CASSAGRQETQYF. The CDR3 DNA is TGTGCCAGCAGCGCGGGACGGCAAGAGACCCAGTACTTC. The chain links TRBV9 to TRBJ2-5; D is possibly TRBD1 or TRBD2 (5 bases each). The V end lost 3 bases, the J end lost 2 bases, and 8 bases lay between the germline ends. CDR1 and CDR2 from the germline V gene are SGDLS and YYNGEE. The CDR3 is 13 residues long.

This rearrangement joins TRBV19 to TRBJ2-7; 7 bases are a match to TRBD2. Germline CDR1 is LNHDA and CDR2 is SQIVND (reference sequence). The CDR3 runs to 13 residues. The CDR3 is CASGGSITYEQYF. The DNA of the CDR3 is TGTGCTAGTGGCGGGAGCATCACCTACGAGCAGTACTTC.

The J gene is TRBJ2-7, the V gene TRBV6-5; tentatively, D is TRBD1 (6 bases). This CDR3 has 13 residues. The germline gives CDR1 MNHEY, CDR2 SVGAGI. V gave up 2 bases and J gave up 4 bases, with 9 bases separating them. In DNA, the CDR3 is TGTGCCAGCAGTTACAGGGGGTTTTACGAGCAGTACTTC. Its protein is CASSYRGFYEQYF.

The chain is built from TRBV7-2 and TRBJ1-1; no clear D gene. The CDR3 runs 14 residues. Trimming cost V 3 bases and J 5 bases, with 13 bases left between them. Germline V gives CDR1 SGHTA, CDR2 FQGNSA. In DNA form, the CDR3 reads TGTGCCAGCAGCTTTGGTGCTAGCGGGACTGAAGCTTTCTTT. Amino acid sequence: CASSFGASGTEAFF.

This clonotype was counted once. The CDR3 region is CASSPSGSLQYF. The CDR3 DNA is TGTGCCAGCAGTCCTTCCGGGAGTCTTCAGTACTTC. The gene calls are TRBV12-3 or TRBV12-4 and TRBJ2-5; tentatively, D is TRBD2 (6 bases). This CDR3 spans 12 amino acids. Trimming pared 5 bases from V and 11 bases from J, leaving 15 bases between.

There are many counts of this clonotype. The rearrangement uses TRBV5-6 and TRBJ2-1; weak D call: TRBD2 (5 bases). Germline CDR1 is SGHDT and CDR2 is YYEEEE. Trimming stripped 0 bases from V and 2 bases from J, with 9 bases between. This CDR3 region has 15 residues. Written as DNA, the CDR3 is TGTGCCAGCAGCTTGGCAGCGGAGACCTACAATGAGCAGTTCTTC. Encoded protein: CASSLAAETYNEQFF.

The chain uses TRBV20-1 and TRBJ2-7, with 7 bases identical to TRBD2. Germline V gene lookup returns CDR1 DFQATT and CDR2 SNEGSKA (reference sequence). The length of the CDR3 is 14 residues. V lost 0 bases to trimming and J lost 2 bases; unmatched junction nucleotides: 4. The CDR3 nucleotides read TGCAGTGCTAGAGATAAGGCGGGAGCCTACGAGCAGTACTTC. Translating gives CSARDKAGAYEQYF.

V is TRBV20-1 and J is TRBJ2-7; TRBD2 matches 8 bases. Germline V gene lookup returns CDR1 DFQATT and CDR2 SNEGSKA (reference sequence). Trimming removed 8 bases from V and 3 bases from J; junction bases left unmatched: 6. The CDR3 is 12 residues long. CDR3 sequence reads: CSLSGSLYEQYF. CDR3 bases: TGCAGTTTAAGCGGGAGCCTCTACGAGCAGTACTTC.

This clonotype was picked up many times. The chain carries TRBV30 and TRBJ2-3, with D possibly TRBD2 on 6 matching bases. The germline gives CDR1 GTSNPN, CDR2 SVGIG (reference sequence). The CDR3 length is 13 residues. The germline V and J ends were trimmed by 2 bases and 7 bases, with 13 bases remaining between them. The CDR3 region has the DNA TGTGCCTGGAGTTCCGGGACTCTTAATACGCAGTATTTT. Translation gives CAWSSGTLNTQYF. The full variable domain, in which reference TRBV30 and TRBJ2-3 provide the parts outside the CDR3, is SQTIHQWPATLVQPVGSPLSLECTVEGTSNPNLYWYRQAAGRGLQLLFYSVGIGQISSEVPQNLSASRPQDRQFILSSKKLLLSDSGFYLCAWSSGTLNTQYFGPGTRLTVL.

This clonotype was seen just once. This chain joins TRBV20-1 and TRBJ2-7, with 8 positions matching TRBD1. With 3 bases clipped from V and 0 bases from J, the junction kept 4 bases outside the gene matches. CDR1 is DFQATT and CDR2 is SNEGSKA in the germline V gene (reference sequence). This CDR3 has 14 residues. This chain's CDR3 is CSASRDRPSYEQYF. DNA of the CDR3: TGCAGTGCTAGCCGGGACAGGCCCTCCTACGAGCAGTACTTC.

The table lists this clonotype with a count of one. The rearrangement joins TRBV24-1 to TRBJ1-6; 9 bases are shared with TRBD1. Germline V gives CDR1 KGHDR, CDR2 SFDVKD. The CDR3 totals 15 residues. Losses at the gene ends were 7 bases for V and 9 bases for J; bases not matched to a gene: 9. The CDR3 sequence is CATRTGQGLISPLHF. The CDR3 nucleotides are TGTGCCACCAGGACGGGACAGGGTTTAATTTCACCCCTCCACTTT.

This clonotype was counted ten times or more. The CDR3 nucleotides read TGTGCCAGCAGTGAAGTTGGGACTGCTCAGTACTTC. Protein sequence: CASSEVGTAQYF. V usage is TRBV6-1 and J usage is TRBJ2-4, with a weak D call TRBD2 (6 bases). The CDR3 runs 12 residues. The germline gives CDR1 MNHNS, CDR2 SASEGT. Trimming shortened V by 1 base and J by 12 bases, and 10 bases separated the two germline ends.

This clonotype appeared a few times. The chain combines TRBV19 with TRBJ1-5, with a possible D match to TRBD1 (5 bases). V dropped 6 bases and J dropped 8 bases, with 11 bases sitting between them. CDR3 length equals 12 residues. In germline, CDR1 is LNHDA, CDR2 SQIVND (reference sequence). CDR3 residues: CASSHKGKPQHF. The CDR3 coding sequence is TGTGCCAGTAGCCACAAGGGGAAGCCCCAGCATTTT.

This clonotype came up many times. A single base separates this from a much larger clone, so it may be a read error. The chain has TRBV7-2 and TRBJ2-3; D gene unclear. Germline CDR1 reads SGHTA; CDR2 reads FQGNSA. The CDR3 runs 14 residues. The CDR3, as DNA: TGTGCCCGCAGCATACAATCTACCACAGATACGCAGTATTTT. It specifies CARSIQSTTDTQYF.

The rearrangement uses TRBV5-1 and TRBJ2-3; 8 bases match TRBD2. CDR3 length: 13 amino acids. CDR1 and CDR2 (germline): SGHRS, YFSETQ. V gave up 3 bases and J gave up 5 bases; unmatched junction bases: 2. The CDR3 DNA reads as TGCGCCAGCAGCTGCGGGAGGAAAGATACGCAGTATTTT. Translated: CASSCGRKDTQYF.

At least ten counts were recorded for this clonotype. This sequence joins TRBV2 and TRBJ1-5; the D gene is possibly TRBD1 (6 bases). The V end was cut by 3 bases, the J end by 9 bases, with 12 bases between. This CDR3 contains 13 residues. Germline loops: CDR1 SNHLY, CDR2 FYNNEI. CDR3: CASSDWGAGPQHF. The CDR3 DNA reads as TGTGCCAGCAGTGACTGGGGGGCGGGGCCCCAGCATTTT. Based on the CDR3 plus reference TRBV2 and TRBJ1-5, the full variable domain is EPEVTQTPSHQVTQMGQEVILRCVPISNHLYFYWYRQILGQKVEFLVSFYNNEISEKSEIFDDQFSVERPDGSNFTLKIRSTKLEDSAMYFCASSDWGAGPQHFGDGTRLSIL.

The chain is built from TRBV20-1 and TRBJ1-1; a possible D gene is TRBD1 (6 bases). Trimming removed 2 bases at V and 8 bases at J, with 12 bases between. The CDR3 runs 12 residues. The germline gives CDR1 DFQATT, CDR2 SNEGSKA (reference sequence). CDR3 nucleotides: TGCAGTGCTAGAAGGGGGACTAGCGAAGCTTTCTTT. Amino acids: CSARRGTSEAFF.

The V and J genes are TRBV12-3 or TRBV12-4 and TRBJ1-1; D call uncertain. V shed 7 bases and J shed 1 base, with 16 bases lying between them. This CDR3 region has 15 residues. CDR3 bases: TGTGCCAGCACCCCCGTAGGTGGCACGAACACTGAAGCTTTCTTT. Protein product: CASTPVGGTNTEAFF.

A note on this clonotype: Since the CDR3 does not end with the conserved phenylalanine or tryptophan, this likely comes from a read error. The J gene is TRBJ1-1, the V gene TRBV5-1; D is undetermined. The CDR3 has 15 amino acids. Trimming took off 1 base at V and 1 base at J, with 11 bases between the two ends. Per the germline V gene, CDR1 is SGHRS and CDR2 is YFSETQ. DNA of the CDR3: TGCGCCAGCAGCTTGTTTGGGGTGGGGAACACTGAAGCTTTCCCT. The encoded protein is CASSLFGVGNTEAFP.